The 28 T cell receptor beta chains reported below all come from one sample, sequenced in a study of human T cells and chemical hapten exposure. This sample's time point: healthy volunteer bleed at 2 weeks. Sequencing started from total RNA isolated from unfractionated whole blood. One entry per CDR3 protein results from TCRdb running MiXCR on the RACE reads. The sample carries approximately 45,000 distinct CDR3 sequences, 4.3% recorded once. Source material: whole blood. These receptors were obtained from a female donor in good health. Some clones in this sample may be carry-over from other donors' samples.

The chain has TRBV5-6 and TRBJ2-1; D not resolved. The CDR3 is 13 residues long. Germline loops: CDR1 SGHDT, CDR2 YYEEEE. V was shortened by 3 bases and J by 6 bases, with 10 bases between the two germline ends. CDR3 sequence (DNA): TGTGCCAGCAGCTCCACGCACGGCAATGAGCAGTTCTTC. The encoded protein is CASSSTHGNEQFF. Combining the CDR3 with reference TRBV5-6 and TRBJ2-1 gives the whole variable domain DAGVTQSPTHLIKTRGQQVTLRCSPKSGHDTVSWYQQALGQGPQFIFQYYEEEERQRGNFPDRFSGHQFPNYSSELNVNALLLGDSALYLCASSSTHGNEQFFGPGTRLTVL.

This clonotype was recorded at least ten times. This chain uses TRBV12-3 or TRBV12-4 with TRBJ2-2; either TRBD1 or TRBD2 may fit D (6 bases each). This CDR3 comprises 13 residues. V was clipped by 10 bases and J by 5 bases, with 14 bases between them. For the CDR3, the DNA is TGTGCCACCCCCGGGGGCGGGACCGGGGAGCTGTTTTTT. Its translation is CATPGGGTGELFF.

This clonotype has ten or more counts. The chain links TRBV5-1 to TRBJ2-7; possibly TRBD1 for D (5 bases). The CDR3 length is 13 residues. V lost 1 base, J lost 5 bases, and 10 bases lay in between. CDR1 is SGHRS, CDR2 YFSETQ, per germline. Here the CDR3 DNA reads TGCGCCAGCAGCTTGAATCAGGGCGACGAGCAGTACTTC. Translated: CASSLNQGDEQYF.

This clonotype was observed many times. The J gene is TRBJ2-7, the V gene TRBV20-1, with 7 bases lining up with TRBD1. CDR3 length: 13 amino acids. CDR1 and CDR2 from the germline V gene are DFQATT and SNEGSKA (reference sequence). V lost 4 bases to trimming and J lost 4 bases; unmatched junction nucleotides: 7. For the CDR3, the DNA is TGCAGTGCTACCGACAGGGACCCATACGAGCAGTACTTC. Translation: CSATDRDPYEQYF.

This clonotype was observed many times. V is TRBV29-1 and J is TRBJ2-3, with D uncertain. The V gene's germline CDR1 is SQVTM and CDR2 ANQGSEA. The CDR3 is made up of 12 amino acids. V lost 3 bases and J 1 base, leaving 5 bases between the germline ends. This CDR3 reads CSVESGTDTQYF. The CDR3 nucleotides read TGCAGCGTTGAGTCGGGCACAGATACGCAGTATTTT.

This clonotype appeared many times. CDR3 DNA: TGTGCCAGCAGTTACACGGTTGGAGGTCCGAGGTATAATTCACCCCTCCACTTT. Translating it yields CASSYTVGGPRYNSPLHF. V and J are TRBV6-6 and TRBJ1-6; D is unclear. Trimming pared 2 bases from V and 4 bases from J, leaving 18 bases between. The CDR3 has 18 residues. Germline loops: CDR1 MNHNY, CDR2 SVGAGI (reference sequence).

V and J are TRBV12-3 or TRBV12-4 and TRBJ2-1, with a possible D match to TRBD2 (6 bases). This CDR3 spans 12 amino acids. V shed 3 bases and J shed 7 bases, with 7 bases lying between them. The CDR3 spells CASSLAGNEQFF. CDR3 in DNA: TGTGCCAGCAGTTTGGCGGGAAATGAGCAGTTCTTC.

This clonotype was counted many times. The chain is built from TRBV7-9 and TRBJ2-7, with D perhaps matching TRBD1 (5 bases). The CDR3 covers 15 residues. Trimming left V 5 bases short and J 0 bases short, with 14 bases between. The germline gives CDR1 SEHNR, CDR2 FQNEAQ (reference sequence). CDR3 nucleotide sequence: TGTGCCAGCAGCCAAACGCGGACACCCTCCTACGAGCAGTACTTC. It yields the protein CASSQTRTPSYEQYF.

CDR3 bases: TGTGCCAGCTCACTGACGTCCCGTCGGGACTGGGGTGAAAAACTGTTTTTT. It translates to CASSLTSRRDWGEKLFF. The chain has TRBV18 and TRBJ1-4; possible D gene TRBD1, 5 bases. The CDR3 totals 17 residues. V lost 4 bases and J 7 bases, leaving 22 bases between the germline ends. CDR1 and CDR2 from the germline V gene are KGHSH and LQKENI.

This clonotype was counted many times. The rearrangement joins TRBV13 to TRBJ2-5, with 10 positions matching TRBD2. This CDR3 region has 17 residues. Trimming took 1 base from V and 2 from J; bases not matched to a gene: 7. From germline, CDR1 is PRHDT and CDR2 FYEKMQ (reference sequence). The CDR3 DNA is TGTGCCAGCAGCTTAGCGGCTAGCGGGGGAAATCAAGAGACCCAGTACTTC. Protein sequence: CASSLAASGGNQETQYF.

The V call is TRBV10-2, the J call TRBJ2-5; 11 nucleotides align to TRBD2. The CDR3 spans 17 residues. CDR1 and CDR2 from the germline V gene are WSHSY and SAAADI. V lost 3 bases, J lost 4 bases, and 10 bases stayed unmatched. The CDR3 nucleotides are TGCGCCAGCAGTGAATGGGGAAATCTAGCGGGGGGAGAGACCCAGTACTTC. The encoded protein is CASSEWGNLAGGETQYF.

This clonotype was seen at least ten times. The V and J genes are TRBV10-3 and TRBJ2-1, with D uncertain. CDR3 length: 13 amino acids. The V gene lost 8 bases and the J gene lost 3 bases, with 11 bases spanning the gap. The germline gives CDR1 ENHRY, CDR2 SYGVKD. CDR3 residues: CAISALNYNEQFF. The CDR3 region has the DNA TGTGCCATCTCCGCCCTGAACTACAATGAGCAGTTCTTC.

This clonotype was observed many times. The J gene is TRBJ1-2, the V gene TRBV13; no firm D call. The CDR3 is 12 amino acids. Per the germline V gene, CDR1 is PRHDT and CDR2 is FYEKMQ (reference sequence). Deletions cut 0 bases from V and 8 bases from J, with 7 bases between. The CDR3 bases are TGTGCCAGCAGCTTAGGTTCGGCGGGCTACACCTTC. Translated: CASSLGSAGYTF.

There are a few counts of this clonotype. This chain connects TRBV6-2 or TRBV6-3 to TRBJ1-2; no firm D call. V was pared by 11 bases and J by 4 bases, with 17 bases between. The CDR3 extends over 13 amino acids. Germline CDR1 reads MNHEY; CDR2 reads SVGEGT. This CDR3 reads CAVAPSGGYGYTF. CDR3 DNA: TGTGCCGTCGCCCCTTCCGGCGGCTATGGCTACACCTTC.

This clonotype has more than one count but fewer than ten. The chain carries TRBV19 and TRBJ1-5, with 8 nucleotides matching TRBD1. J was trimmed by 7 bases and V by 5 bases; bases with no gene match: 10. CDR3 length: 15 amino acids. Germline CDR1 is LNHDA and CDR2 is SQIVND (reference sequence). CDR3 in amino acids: CASSPRTGKYQPQHF. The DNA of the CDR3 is TGTGCCAGTAGTCCGCGGACAGGGAAGTACCAGCCCCAGCATTTT.

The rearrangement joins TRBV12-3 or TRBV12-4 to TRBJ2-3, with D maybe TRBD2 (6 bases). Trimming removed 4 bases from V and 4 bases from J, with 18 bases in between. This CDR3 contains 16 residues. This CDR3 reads CASSSLGTPGPDTQYF. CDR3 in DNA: TGTGCCAGCAGTTCTCTCGGGACTCCTGGGCCAGATACGCAGTATTTT.

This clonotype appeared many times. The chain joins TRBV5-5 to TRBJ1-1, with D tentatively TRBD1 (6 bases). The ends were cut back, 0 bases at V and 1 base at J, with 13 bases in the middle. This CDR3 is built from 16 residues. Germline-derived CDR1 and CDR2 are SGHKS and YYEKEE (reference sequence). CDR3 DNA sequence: TGTGCCAGCAGCTTGGAAGGGGGATCCGCGAACACTGAAGCTTTCTTT. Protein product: CASSLEGGSANTEAFF.

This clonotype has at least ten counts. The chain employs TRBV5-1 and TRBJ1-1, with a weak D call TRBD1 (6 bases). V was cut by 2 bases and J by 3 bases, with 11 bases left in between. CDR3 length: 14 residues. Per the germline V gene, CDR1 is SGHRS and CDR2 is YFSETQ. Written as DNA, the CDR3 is TGCGCCAGCAGCTTAACAGGGCGGGACACTGAAGCTTTCTTT. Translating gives CASSLTGRDTEAFF.

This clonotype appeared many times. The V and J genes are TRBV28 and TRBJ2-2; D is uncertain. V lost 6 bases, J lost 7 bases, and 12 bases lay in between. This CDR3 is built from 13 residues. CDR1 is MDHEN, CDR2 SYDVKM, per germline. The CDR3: CASRRVEYGELFF. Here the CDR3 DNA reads TGTGCCAGCAGAAGGGTAGAATACGGGGAGCTGTTTTTT.

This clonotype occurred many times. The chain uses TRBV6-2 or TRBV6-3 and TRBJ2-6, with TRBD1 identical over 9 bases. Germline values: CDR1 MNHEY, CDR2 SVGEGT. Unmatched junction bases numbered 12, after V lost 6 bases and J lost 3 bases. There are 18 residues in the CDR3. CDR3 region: CASRTGTGILSGANVLTF. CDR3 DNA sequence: TGTGCCAGCAGAACCGGGACAGGGATATTAAGTGGGGCCAACGTCCTGACTTTC.

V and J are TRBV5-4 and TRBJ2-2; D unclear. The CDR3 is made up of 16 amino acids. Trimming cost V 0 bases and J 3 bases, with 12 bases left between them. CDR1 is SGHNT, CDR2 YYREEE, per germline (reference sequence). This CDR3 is CASSLGAHFDTGELFF. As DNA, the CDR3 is TGTGCCAGCAGCTTGGGGGCCCACTTTGACACCGGGGAGCTGTTTTTT.

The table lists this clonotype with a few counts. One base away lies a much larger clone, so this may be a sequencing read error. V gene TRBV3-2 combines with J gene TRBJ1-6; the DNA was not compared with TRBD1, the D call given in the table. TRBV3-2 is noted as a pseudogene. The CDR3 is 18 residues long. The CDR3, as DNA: TGTGCCAGCAGTTCGCGGATCCCCCCCAGCTCCTATAATTCACCCCTCAACTTT. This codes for CASSSRIPPSSYNSPLNF.

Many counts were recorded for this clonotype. The CDR3 sequence is CASSDSNSNQPQHF. In DNA form, the CDR3 reads TGTGCCAGCTCGGACAGCAATAGCAATCAGCCCCAGCATTTT. The V and J genes are TRBV18 and TRBJ1-5; perhaps TRBD1 as D (6 bases). Trimming removed 6 bases from V and 0 bases from J, with 9 bases in between. The germline gives CDR1 KGHSH, CDR2 LQKENI. The CDR3 spans 14 residues.

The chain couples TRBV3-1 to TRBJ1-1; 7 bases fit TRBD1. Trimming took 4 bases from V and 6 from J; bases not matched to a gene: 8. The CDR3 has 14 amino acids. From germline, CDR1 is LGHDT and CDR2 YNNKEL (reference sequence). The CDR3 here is CASSPIQGGAEAFF. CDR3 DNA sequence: TGTGCCAGCAGCCCGATTCAGGGGGGGGCTGAAGCTTTCTTT.

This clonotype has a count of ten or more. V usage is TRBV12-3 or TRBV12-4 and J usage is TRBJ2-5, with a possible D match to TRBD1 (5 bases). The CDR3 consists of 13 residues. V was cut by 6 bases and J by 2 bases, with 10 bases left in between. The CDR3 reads CASRNTGQETQYF. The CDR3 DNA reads TGTGCCAGCAGGAATACAGGACAAGAGACCCAGTACTTC.

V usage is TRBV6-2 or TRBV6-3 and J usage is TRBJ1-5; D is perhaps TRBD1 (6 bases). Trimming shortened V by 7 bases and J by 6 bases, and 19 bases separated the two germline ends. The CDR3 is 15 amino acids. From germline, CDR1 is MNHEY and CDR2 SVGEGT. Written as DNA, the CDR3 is TGTGCCAGCACTGGGGATCGGGGGCCTCGTCAGCCCCAGCATTTT. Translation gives CASTGDRGPRQPQHF.

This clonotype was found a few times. CDR3 residues: CASSSANTGELFF. The CDR3 region has the DNA TGTGCCAGCAGCAGCGCGAACACCGGGGAGCTGTTTTTT. The chain uses TRBV19 and TRBJ2-2; D is unclear. Germline V gene lookup returns CDR1 LNHDA and CDR2 SQIVND (reference sequence). Trimming removed 9 bases from V and 0 bases from J, with 8 bases in between. The CDR3 length is 13 residues.

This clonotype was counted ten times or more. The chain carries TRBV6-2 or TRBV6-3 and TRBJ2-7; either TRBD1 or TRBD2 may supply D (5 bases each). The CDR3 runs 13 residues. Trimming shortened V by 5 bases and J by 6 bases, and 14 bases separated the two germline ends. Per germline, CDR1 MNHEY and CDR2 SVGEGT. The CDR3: CASSHPSGSEQYF. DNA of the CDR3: TGTGCCAGCAGTCACCCATCAGGGAGCGAGCAGTACTTC.